These 16 T cell receptor beta chains were sequenced from one sample in a study of identical twins. TCRdb reanalysed the 5' RACE reads using MiXCR and keeps one entry per CDR3 protein. In the table there are 450,000 to 600,000 distinct CDR3 sequences, approximately 20% of which are singletons. These data were also reused for a study on yellow fever vaccine responses in identical twins.

Sequenced material: CD4+ T cells sorted from blood. All receptors derive from a woman under 30 in good health.

This clonotype occurred many times. This chain connects TRBV14 to TRBJ1-4; 7 bases are a match to TRBD1. This CDR3 region has 15 residues. The germline CDR1 and CDR2 sequences are SGHDN and FVKESK. V was pared by 4 bases and J by 1 base, with 3 bases of the junction left unmatched. Here the CDR3 reads CASSPRTGTNEKLFF. The CDR3 DNA reads TGTGCCAGCAGCCCCCGGACAGGAACTAATGAAAAACTGTTTTTT.

The chain employs TRBV6-1 and TRBJ1-2, with D hard to call. The length of the CDR3 is 14 residues. V lost 6 bases to trimming and J lost 3 bases, with 14 bases between them. Germline V gene data show CDR1 as MNHNS and CDR2 as SASEGT. CDR3 region: CASRTTPLDYGYTF. Written as DNA, the CDR3 is TGTGCCAGCAGAACTACTCCCTTGGACTATGGCTACACCTTC.

With respect to this clonotype: The germline gene is not matched at one end of the junction; a read error may be the cause. V usage is TRBV7-9 and J usage is TRBJ2-2; no clear D. Germline CDR1 SEHNR, CDR2 FQNEAQ (reference sequence). The CDR3 length is 8 residues. CDR3 bases: TGTGCCAGCAGCCCTGACACTTTT. This encodes CASSPDTF.

This clonotype showed up just a few times. V is TRBV5-1 and J is TRBJ2-5, with 8 bases identical to TRBD2. Germline CDR1 is SGHRS and CDR2 is YFSETQ. There are 16 residues in the CDR3. Trimming took 4 bases from V and 6 from J; bases not matched to a gene: 14. CDR3: CASSLTGGTPRKTQYF. The CDR3 DNA is TGCGCCAGCAGCCTGACGGGGGGGACGCCAAGAAAGACCCAGTACTTC.

Only a few counts were recorded for this clonotype. The chain joins TRBV7-2 to TRBJ2-1, with TRBD2 matching over 8 bases. The CDR3 extends over 16 amino acids. CDR1 is SGHTA and CDR2 is FQGNSA in the germline V gene. With V trimmed by 2 bases and J by 7 bases, 10 bases remained unmatched. The CDR3 reads CASSLSGAGVMNEQFF. CDR3 coding DNA: TGTGCCAGCAGCTTAAGTGGAGCGGGAGTTATGAATGAGCAGTTCTTC.

This clonotype was seen just once. The V and J genes are TRBV4-1 and TRBJ2-3; D uncertain. Trimming removed 2 bases at V and 0 bases at J, with 15 bases between. Germline CDR1 and CDR2: MGHRA and YSYEKL. CDR3 length: 17 residues. Here the CDR3 DNA reads TGCGCCAGCAGCCAACTGTGGCCCCAAACTAGCACAGATACGCAGTATTTT. Residues: CASSQLWPQTSTDTQYF.

The table lists this clonotype with a few counts. The gene calls are TRBV20-1 and TRBJ1-5; D is undetermined. The germline V gene encodes CDR1 DFQATT and CDR2 SNEGSKA (reference sequence). CDR3 length equals 14 residues. V dropped 2 bases and J dropped 0 bases, with 8 bases sitting between them. The DNA for the CDR3 is TGCAGTGCTAGAATGTCACCTAGCAATCAGCCCCAGCATTTT. Translated: CSARMSPSNQPQHF.

J is TRBJ2-1 and V is TRBV21-1; the table assigns TRBD2, which was not confirmed against the DNA. TRBV21-1 is tagged as a pseudogene. The CDR3 contains 13 residues. CDR3 loop: CASTHPTVNEQFF. The DNA for the CDR3 is TGTGCCAGCACCCACCCGACAGTAAATGAGCAGTTCTTC.

V and J are TRBV29-1 and TRBJ2-5; 7 bases line up with TRBD1. Germline V gives CDR1 SQVTM, CDR2 ANQGSEA. The length of the CDR3 is 13 residues. V shed 7 bases, J shed 1 base, and the junction held 6 bases outside the gene matches. The CDR3 sequence is CSARDSPQETQYF. CDR3 bases: TGCAGCGCTAGGGACAGTCCCCAAGAGACCCAGTACTTC. Variable domain in full (rest from reference TRBV29-1 and TRBJ2-5): SAVISQKPSRDICQRGTSLTIQCQVDSQVTMMFWYRQQPGQSLTLIATANQGSEATYESGFVIDKFPISRPNLTFSTLTVSNMSPEDSSIYLCSARDSPQETQYFGPGTRLLVL.

The rearrangement joins TRBV28 to TRBJ2-4; D is unclear. With 4 bases removed from V and 0 bases from J, the gap between germline ends came to 13 bases. This CDR3 region has 16 residues. CDR1 and CDR2 (germline): MDHEN, SYDVKM. The chain's CDR3 is CASSSEQFLAKNIQYF. In DNA form, the CDR3 reads TGTGCCAGCAGTTCCGAGCAATTCCTAGCCAAAAACATTCAGTACTTC.

The V and J genes are TRBV27 and TRBJ1-5; TRBD1 matches 9 bases. Trimming took 1 base from V and 0 from J; bases not matched to a gene: 7. Germline assignment: CDR1 MNHEY and CDR2 SMNVEV (reference sequence). This CDR3 is built from 18 residues. The chain's CDR3 is CASSLLGDRVYSNQPQHF. DNA for the CDR3: TGTGCCAGCAGTTTATTGGGGGACAGGGTATATAGCAATCAGCCCCAGCATTTT.

This clonotype was seen a handful of times. The V call is TRBV7-9, the J call TRBJ2-2, with no clear D. Per the germline V gene, CDR1 is SEHNR and CDR2 is FQNEAQ (reference sequence). V was clipped by 5 bases and J by 8 bases, with 15 bases between them. The CDR3 contains 14 residues. The CDR3 DNA reads as TGTGCCAGCAGCCGGTGGACCTCGGCGGGGGAGCTGTTTTTT. Translated, it gives CASSRWTSAGELFF.

The CDR3 sequence: CASSLVSPLGGVGDTQYF. CDR3 in DNA: TGTGCCAGCAGCTTGGTCTCCCCCCTTGGGGGCGTGGGAGATACGCAGTATTTT. The rearrangement uses TRBV11-2 and TRBJ2-3; perhaps TRBD1 as D (6 bases). The V gene's germline CDR1 is SGHAT and CDR2 FQNNGV. Trimming pared 3 bases from V and 5 bases from J, leaving 24 bases between. CDR3 size: 18 residues.

The V call is TRBV12-3 or TRBV12-4, the J call TRBJ2-5; tentative D call: TRBD1 (6 bases). Trimming removed 5 bases at V and 5 bases at J, with 9 bases between. The CDR3 loop spans 12 amino acids. The CDR3 here is CASSGQRETQYF. The CDR3 DNA reads as TGTGCCAGCAGTGGACAGAGGGAGACCCAGTACTTC.

This clonotype was counted between two and nine times. This chain connects TRBV20-1 to TRBJ1-5; 9 nucleotides line up with TRBD1. V was clipped by 0 bases and J by 7 bases; unmatched bases: 10. The CDR3 covers 16 residues. Germline CDR1 DFQATT, CDR2 SNEGSKA (reference sequence). The CDR3 reads CSARDLGGQGYQPQHF. DNA for the CDR3: TGCAGTGCTAGAGATCTCGGTGGACAGGGGTACCAGCCCCAGCATTTT.

A few counts support this clonotype. In DNA, the CDR3 is TGTGCCAGCAGTTACTCTTCCGCCCCGAGGAGGCAGTTCTTC. This sequence encodes CASSYSSAPRRQFF. This rearrangement joins TRBV6-5 to TRBJ2-1; D not resolved. Deletions cut 0 bases from V and 12 bases from J, with 15 bases between. CDR1 and CDR2 (germline): MNHEY, SVGAGI. The CDR3 spans 14 residues.